Shown below are 13 T cell receptor beta chains from a single sample sequenced in a study of Ad26.COV2.S vaccination and SARS-CoV-2 variants. The data were produced by immunoSEQ multiplex PCR, yet TCRdb's version contains in-frame clones alone and is incomplete. Of about 350,000 clones listed, roughly 85% are singletons. The treatment was: over 15 received Ad26.COV2.S at low or high dose, single or two shots; about 5 received placebo; per-sample allocation not given. The samples were gathered on day 63 after the first injection of vaccine or placebo. Sequenced material: peripheral blood, taken in a trial of Ad26.COV2.S vaccine versus placebo. The receptors stem from a person aged 18-60 years who received the Ad26.COV2.S COVID-19 vaccine or a placebo.

The chain employs TRBV19 and TRBJ2-7; tentative D call: TRBD1 (5 bases). This CDR3 has 14 amino acids. V was pared by 5 bases and J by 3 bases, with 14 bases between. In germline, CDR1 is LNHDA, CDR2 SQIVND (reference sequence). The DNA of the CDR3 is TGTGCCAGTAGTGTACAGGATTCGGGCTACGAGCAGTACTTC. This gives the protein CASSVQDSGYEQYF.

The chain joins TRBV6-5 to TRBJ2-5; D gene uncertain. The germline V gene encodes CDR1 MNHEY and CDR2 SVGAGI. V was trimmed by 2 bases and J by 5 bases, leaving 6 bases between them. The CDR3 is 12 amino acids. CDR3 in DNA: TGTGCCAGCAGTTACATCCGGGAGACCCAGTACTTC. Translating it yields CASSYIRETQYF.

V usage is TRBV7-2 and J usage is TRBJ2-3; D tentatively reads TRBD1 or TRBD2 (6 bases each). Trimming cost V 4 bases and J 1 base, with 12 bases left between them. The CDR3 extends over 15 amino acids. Germline V gene lookup returns CDR1 SGHTA and CDR2 FQGNSA. The CDR3 DNA reads as TGTGCCAGCAGCTCTATTAGGGGGGGCACAGATACGCAGTATTTT. Amino acids: CASSSIRGGTDTQYF.

This chain uses TRBV27 with TRBJ2-1; 7 bases are a match to TRBD2. This CDR3 is 15 amino acids long. V shed 5 bases, J shed 0 bases, and the junction held 4 bases outside the gene matches. Germline V gene sequence: CDR1 MNHEY, CDR2 SMNVEV (reference sequence). This CDR3 reads CASSPTSASYNEQFF. As DNA, the CDR3 is TGTGCCAGCAGTCCAACTAGCGCCTCCTACAATGAGCAGTTCTTC.

This clone was detected many times. This chain uses TRBV15 with TRBJ2-5; possibly TRBD1 for D (6 bases). The germline gives CDR1 LNHNV, CDR2 YYDKDF (reference sequence). V was clipped by 1 base and J by 2 bases, with 8 bases between them. CDR3 length: 14 residues. The CDR3 DNA reads as TGTGCCACCAGCAGAGGACAGGAGCAAGAGACCCAGTACTTC. Protein sequence: CATSRGQEQETQYF.

This clone was found once. V gene TRBV6-2 or TRBV6-3 combines with J gene TRBJ2-3; TRBD2 matches at 10 bases. The CDR3 has 16 amino acids. The V and J ends lost 3 bases and 5 bases, in that order; junction bases with no gene match: 8. Germline CDR1 reads MNHEY; CDR2 reads SVGEGT. The CDR3 loop is CASSYTVLAGVDTQYF. The DNA for the CDR3 is TGTGCCAGCAGTTATACAGTCCTAGCGGGAGTAGATACGCAGTATTTT.

V and J are TRBV7-2 and TRBJ1-5; D not resolved. Deletions cut 1 base from V and 0 bases from J, with 13 bases between. Germline values: CDR1 SGHTA, CDR2 FQGNSA. This CDR3 has 17 amino acids. The CDR3 DNA reads TGTGCCAGCAGCTTAGTCCTTAATGGATATAGCAATCAGCCCCAGCATTTT. Its translation: CASSLVLNGYSNQPQHF.

This chain joins TRBV10-3 and TRBJ2-3; maybe TRBD2 (6 bases). CDR1 ENHRY and CDR2 SYGVKD come from the germline V gene. Trimming removed 0 bases from V and 3 bases from J, with 16 bases in between. The CDR3 length is 17 residues. CDR3 coding DNA: TGTGCCATCAGTGAGTCTACTAGCCCTAGGTCGACAGATACGCAGTATTTT. Its protein is CAISESTSPRSTDTQYF.

The V call is TRBV6-5, the J call TRBJ1-2; D is unclear. Between the trimmed V and J ends, which lost 7 bases and 1 base, there was a span of 10 bases. Germline V gives CDR1 MNHEY, CDR2 SVGAGI. This CDR3 region has 13 residues. The DNA for the CDR3 is TGTGCCAGCACTCCAGGTTTTAACTATGGCTACACCTTC. Residues: CASTPGFNYGYTF.

The chain has TRBV18 and TRBJ2-7, with D unclear. The germline gives CDR1 KGHSH, CDR2 LQKENI. Trimming pared 4 bases from V and 3 bases from J, leaving 13 bases between. This CDR3 has 14 amino acids. CDR3 residues: CASSRPTTGYEQYF. CDR3 bases: TGTGCCAGCTCACGCCCGACAACCGGCTACGAGCAGTACTTC.

The gene calls are TRBV3-1 (or the pseudogene TRBV3-2) and TRBJ1-2; 8 bases match TRBD1. The CDR3 loop spans 15 amino acids. The V gene's germline CDR1 is LGHDT and CDR2 YNNKEL (reference sequence). Trimming took 0 bases from V and 2 from J; bases not matched to a gene: 2. In nucleotides, the CDR3 is TGTGCCAGCAGCCAAGAGGGGACAGGAAACTATGGCTACACCTTC. Its protein product is CASSQEGTGNYGYTF.

This clone has only one observation. The V and J genes are TRBV5-1 and TRBJ2-5, with 9 bases matching TRBD2. The CDR3 totals 15 residues. The junction had 6 bases not matched to a gene; V was cut back by 4 bases and J by 2 bases. CDR1 SGHRS and CDR2 YFSETQ come from the germline V gene. DNA of the CDR3: TGCGCCAGCAGCAACAGCGGGGGGCCTCAAGAGACCCAGTACTTC. As protein: CASSNSGGPQETQYF.

V and J are TRBV3-1 (or the pseudogene TRBV3-2) and TRBJ1-6; 10 bases fit TRBD1. CDR1 LGHDT and CDR2 YNNKEL come from the germline V gene (reference sequence). The CDR3 sequence is 15 residues long. V lost 3 bases and J lost 14; bases outside the gene matches: 10. The chain's CDR3 is CASSHQGTGDISLHF. DNA of the CDR3: TGTGCCAGCAGCCATCAGGGGACAGGGGACATATCCCTCCACTTT.